A single T cell receptor beta chain is shown here with its context. Its antigen remains unidentified. This record comes from a study of cytomegalovirus exposure and HLA in healthy donors. PCR used 60 Vbeta primers and 13 Jbeta primers. The data were produced by immunoSEQ multiplex PCR, yet TCRdb's version contains in-frame clones alone and is incomplete. The table shows some 160,000 clones, with 60% to 80% occurring only once. Regarding the study as a whole: Both high specificity and high sensitivity reportedly marked the classifier's diagnosis of cytomegalovirus status. According to the study, 160 or so TCR beta chains were cytomegalovirus-associated. Later analysis reportedly placed an Asian-associated ancestry cluster below the roughly 680-donor mean in N-insertions.

Germline loops: CDR1 SGHDT, CDR2 YYEEEE. The V and J ends lost 1 base and 8 bases respectively, with 18 bases between them. The CDR3 is 16 residues long. Sequenced material: PBMCs. This TCR was recovered from a man aged 55 to 70 in good health and CMV-seronegative. The chain combines TRBV5-6 with TRBJ1-4, with TRBD1 as a possible D gene (6 bases). The CDR3 spells CASSLYTGRVGEKLFF. The CDR3 DNA reads as TGTGCCAGCAGCTTGTACACAGGGCGAGTTGGAGAAAAACTGTTTTTT.